This TCR beta chain was sequenced for a study of regulatory T cells in long-lasting Graves disease. Regarding the study as a whole: Segments TRBV28, TRBJ1-2 and TRBJ2-5 showed preferential usage in persistent disease.

HTBI primers from iRepertoire and Arm-PCR of CDR3 regions yielded the TCR beta libraries. From the multiplex PCR reads, TCRdb called clonotypes with MiXCR, one entry per CDR3 protein. Altogether a few hundred thousand distinct CDR3 sequences are present, 23% being singletons, with the ten largest covering about a quarter. The germline V and J ends were trimmed by 0 bases and 7 bases, with 6 bases remaining between them. The CDR3 length is 12 residues. Per germline, CDR1 MNHNS and CDR2 SASEGT. This clonotype was recorded at least ten times. What it recognizes is unknown. Time point indicated: persistent/refractory GD, antithyroid drugs over 5 years with positive TRAb. There was RNA extracted from PBMCs, and the TCR library was made from it.

This specimen consisted of peripheral blood mononuclear cells (PBMCs), obtained when the disease was refractory, from a patient treated with antithyroid drugs. The sequence derives from a female donor with Graves disease. This chain uses TRBV6-1 with TRBJ1-2; D call uncertain. CDR3 loop: CASSEARAGYTF. The CDR3 nucleotides read TGTGCCAGCAGTGAAGCTAGGGCTGGCTACACCTTC.